This T cell receptor (beta chain) originates from a study of blood T cell repertoires in COVID-19. Overall study: Both acute and convalescent COVID-19 samples were obtained from the United States, Italy and Spain. Sample material is recorded as cDNA or gDNA derived from T cells, B-cell-depleted T cells, or PBMCs.

Germline V gene data show CDR1 as SGDLS and CDR2 as YYNGEE. This CDR3 region has 16 residues. V was trimmed by 4 bases and J by 2 bases, leaving 15 bases between them. Per the original data handling: Reference gene primer amplification gave nucleated cell count estimates. The assay was immunoSEQ multiplex PCR, and TCRdb's table has in-frame clones only and misses some. That table furnishes V, J and clone size, whereas the DNA furnished D and trimming. The sample contains about 45,000 clones, around 85% of which appear only once. The chain carries TRBV9 and TRBJ1-4, with a weak D call TRBD1 (5 bases). The sequence was collected from a human donor in a cohort sampled during active COVID-19. The sequenced material came from peripheral blood. CDR3 bases: TGTGCCAGCAGCCCCGGGCAGCAGGGTACTAATGAAAAACTGTTTTTT. The encoded protein is CASSPGQQGTNEKLFF. Based on the CDR3 plus reference TRBV9 and TRBJ1-4, the full variable domain is DSGVTQTPKHLITATGQRVTLRCSPRSGDLSVYWYQQSLDQGLQFLIQYYNGEERAKGNILERFSAQQFPDLHSELNLSSLELGDSALYFCASSPGQQGTNEKLFFGSGTQLSVL.